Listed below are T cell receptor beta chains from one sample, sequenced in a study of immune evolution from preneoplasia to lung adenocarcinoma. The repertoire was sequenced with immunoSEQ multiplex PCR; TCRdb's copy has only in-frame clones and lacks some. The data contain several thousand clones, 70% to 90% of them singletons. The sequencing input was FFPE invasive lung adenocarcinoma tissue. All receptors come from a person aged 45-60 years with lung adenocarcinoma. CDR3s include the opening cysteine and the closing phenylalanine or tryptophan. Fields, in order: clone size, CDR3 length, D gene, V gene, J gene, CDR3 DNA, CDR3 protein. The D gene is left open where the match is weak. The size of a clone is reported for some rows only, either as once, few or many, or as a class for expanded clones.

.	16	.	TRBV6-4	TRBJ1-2	TGTGCCAGCAGTGACTCGTACAGGGTGGATTTCTATGGCTACACCTTC	CASSDSYRVDFYGYTF
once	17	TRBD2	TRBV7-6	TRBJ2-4	TGTGCCAGCAGCTCCTCTAGCGGGAAGTTGGCCAAAAACATTCAGTACTTC	CASSSSSGKLAKNIQYF
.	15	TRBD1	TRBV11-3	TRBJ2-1	TGTGCCAGCAGCTTAAGTATCGGGACAGTGGATGAGCAGTTCTTC	CASSLSIGTVDEQFF
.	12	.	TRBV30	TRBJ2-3	TGTGCCTGGAGATCCATCACAGATACGCAGTATTTT	CAWRSITDTQYF
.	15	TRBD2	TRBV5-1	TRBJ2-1	TGCGCCAGCAGCCGCAATAGCGGGGCTTACAATGAGCAGTTCTTC	CASSRNSGAYNEQFF
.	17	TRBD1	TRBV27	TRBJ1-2	TGTGCCAGCAGTTTCTACCCTCCTCAGGACAGGGCCGATGGCTACACCTTC	CASSFYPPQDRADGYTF
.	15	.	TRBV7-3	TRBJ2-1	TGTGCCAGCAGCCCCGCCCCGAGCTCCTACAATGAGCAGTTCTTC	CASSPAPSSYNEQFF
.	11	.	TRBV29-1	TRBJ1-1	TGCAGCTTCAGGTTGAACACTGAAGCTTTCTTT	CSFRLNTEAFF
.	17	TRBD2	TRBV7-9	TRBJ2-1	TGTGCCAGCAGCCCAAAACGACTAGCGGGAGGTTTGAATGAGCAGTTCTTC	CASSPKRLAGGLNEQFF
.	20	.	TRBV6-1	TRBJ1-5	TGTGCCAGCAGTGAAAGGATCGGCTGGGGGGGCAGAGGGAGCAATCAGCCCCAGCATTTT	CASSERIGWGGRGSNQPQHF